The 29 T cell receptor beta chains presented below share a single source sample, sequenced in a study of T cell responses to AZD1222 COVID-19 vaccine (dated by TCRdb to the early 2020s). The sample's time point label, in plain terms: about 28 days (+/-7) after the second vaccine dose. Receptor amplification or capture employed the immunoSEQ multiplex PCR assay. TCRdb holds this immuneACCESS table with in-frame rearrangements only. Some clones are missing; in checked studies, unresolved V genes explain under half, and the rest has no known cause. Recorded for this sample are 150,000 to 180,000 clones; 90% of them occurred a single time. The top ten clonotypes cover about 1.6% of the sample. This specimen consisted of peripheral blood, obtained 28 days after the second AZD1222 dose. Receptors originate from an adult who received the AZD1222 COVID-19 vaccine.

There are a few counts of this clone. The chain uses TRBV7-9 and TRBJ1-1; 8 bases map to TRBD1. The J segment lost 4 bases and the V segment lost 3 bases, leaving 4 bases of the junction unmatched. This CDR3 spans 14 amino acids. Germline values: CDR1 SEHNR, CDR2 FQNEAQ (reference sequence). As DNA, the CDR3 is TGTGCCAGCAGCTTTGAGGACAGGGCCACTGAAGCTTTCTTT. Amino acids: CASSFEDRATEAFF.

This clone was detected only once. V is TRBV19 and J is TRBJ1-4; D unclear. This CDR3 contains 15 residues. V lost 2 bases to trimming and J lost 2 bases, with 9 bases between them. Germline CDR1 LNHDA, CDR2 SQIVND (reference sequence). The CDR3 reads CASSISGSTNEKLFF. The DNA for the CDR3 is TGTGCCAGTAGTATATCGGGTTCTACTAATGAAAAACTGTTTTTT. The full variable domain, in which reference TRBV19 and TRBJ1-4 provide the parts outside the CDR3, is DGGITQSPKYLFRKEGQNVTLSCEQNLNHDAMYWYRQDPGQGLRLIYYSQIVNDFQKGDIAEGYSVSREKKESFPLTVTSAQKNPTAFYLCASSISGSTNEKLFFGSGTQLSVL.

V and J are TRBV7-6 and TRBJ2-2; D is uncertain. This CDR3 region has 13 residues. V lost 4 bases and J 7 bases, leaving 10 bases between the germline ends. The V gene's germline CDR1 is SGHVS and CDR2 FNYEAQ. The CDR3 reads CASSSRGDGELFF. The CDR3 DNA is TGTGCCAGCAGCTCCAGAGGTGACGGGGAGCTGTTTTTT.

This CDR3 reads CSGLIAGTGGTRGQKYGYTF. The CDR3 region has the DNA TGCAGCGGATTAATCGCCGGGACAGGGGGCACCCGGGGCCAGAAATATGGCTACACCTTC. The rearrangement joins TRBV29-1 to TRBJ1-2, with TRBD1 matching 12 bases. Germline lookup yields CDR1 SQVTM and CDR2 ANQGSEA. Losses at the gene ends were 7 bases for V and 5 bases for J; bases not matched to a gene: 26. This CDR3 has 20 residues.

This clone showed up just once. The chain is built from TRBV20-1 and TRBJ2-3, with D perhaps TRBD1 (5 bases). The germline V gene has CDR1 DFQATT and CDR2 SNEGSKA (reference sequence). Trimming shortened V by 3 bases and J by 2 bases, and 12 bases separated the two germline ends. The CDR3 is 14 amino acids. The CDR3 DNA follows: TGCAGTGCTAGTGTCGGACACCTCACAGATACGCAGTATTTT. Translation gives CSASVGHLTDTQYF.

The CDR3 nucleotides are TGTGCCAGCAGCTTGTCAGCCGGGCCCCAGCATTTT. Its translation: CASSLSAGPQHF. This chain uses TRBV7-9 with TRBJ1-5; D is uncertain. Trimming removed 3 bases from V and 9 bases from J, with 9 bases in between. CDR1 SEHNR and CDR2 FQNEAQ come from the germline V gene (reference sequence). This CDR3 spans 12 amino acids.

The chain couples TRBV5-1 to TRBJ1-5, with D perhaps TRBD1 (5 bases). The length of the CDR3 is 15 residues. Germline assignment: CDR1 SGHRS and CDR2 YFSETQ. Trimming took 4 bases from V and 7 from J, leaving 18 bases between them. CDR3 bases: TGCGCCAGCAGCGCGGAGGGCGGGGGGAAGCAGCCCCAGCATTTT. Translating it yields CASSAEGGGKQPQHF.

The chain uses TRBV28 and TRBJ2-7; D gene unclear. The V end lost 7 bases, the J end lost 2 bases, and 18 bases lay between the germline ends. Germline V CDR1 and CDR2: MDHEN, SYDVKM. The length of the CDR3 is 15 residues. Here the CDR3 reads CASISRHKLTYEQYF. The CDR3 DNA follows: TGTGCCAGCATATCAAGACACAAGCTAACCTACGAGCAGTACTTC.

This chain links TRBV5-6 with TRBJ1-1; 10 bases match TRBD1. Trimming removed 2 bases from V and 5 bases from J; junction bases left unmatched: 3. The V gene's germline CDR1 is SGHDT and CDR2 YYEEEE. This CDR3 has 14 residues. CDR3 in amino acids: CASSFGQGDTEAFF. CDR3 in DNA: TGTGCCAGCAGCTTCGGACAGGGGGATACTGAAGCTTTCTTT. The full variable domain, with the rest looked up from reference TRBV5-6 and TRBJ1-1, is DAGVTQSPTHLIKTRGQQVTLRCSPKSGHDTVSWYQQALGQGPQFIFQYYEEEERQRGNFPDRFSGHQFPNYSSELNVNALLLGDSALYLCASSFGQGDTEAFFGQGTRLTVV.

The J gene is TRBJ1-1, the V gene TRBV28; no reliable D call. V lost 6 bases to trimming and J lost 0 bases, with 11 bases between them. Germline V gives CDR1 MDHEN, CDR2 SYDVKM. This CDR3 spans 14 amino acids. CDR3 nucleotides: TGTGCCAGCAGGCCCCCAGGAATGAACACTGAAGCTTTCTTT. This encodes CASRPPGMNTEAFF.

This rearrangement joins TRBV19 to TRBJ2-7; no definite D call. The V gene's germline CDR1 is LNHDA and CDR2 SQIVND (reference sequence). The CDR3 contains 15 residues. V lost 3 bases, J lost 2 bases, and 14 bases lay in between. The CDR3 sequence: CASSIAHSLAYEQYF. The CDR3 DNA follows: TGTGCCAGTAGTATTGCGCACAGCTTAGCCTACGAGCAGTACTTC.

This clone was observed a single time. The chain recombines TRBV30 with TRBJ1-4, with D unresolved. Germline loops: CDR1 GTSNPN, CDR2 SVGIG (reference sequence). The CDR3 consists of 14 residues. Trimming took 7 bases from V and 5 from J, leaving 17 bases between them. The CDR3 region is CAFNPQRLNEKLFF. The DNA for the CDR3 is TGTGCCTTTAACCCCCAGAGACTGAATGAAAAACTGTTTTTT.

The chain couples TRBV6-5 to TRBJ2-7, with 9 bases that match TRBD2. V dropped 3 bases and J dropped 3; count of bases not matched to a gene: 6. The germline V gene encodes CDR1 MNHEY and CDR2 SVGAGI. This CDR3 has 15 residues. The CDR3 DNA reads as TGTGCCAGCAGTTATCCCCCAGCGGGAGGCTACGAGCAGTACTTC. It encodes CASSYPPAGGYEQYF.

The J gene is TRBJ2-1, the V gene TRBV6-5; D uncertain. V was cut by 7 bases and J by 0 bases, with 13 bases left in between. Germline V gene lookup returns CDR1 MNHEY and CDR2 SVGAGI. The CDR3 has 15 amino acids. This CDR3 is CASTLDQSSYNEQFF. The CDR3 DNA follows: TGTGCCAGCACTCTAGACCAATCCTCCTACAATGAGCAGTTCTTC.

CDR3 bases: TGTGCCAGCAGGGCCCAGGGGACAGACCCCTACGAGCAGTACTTC. Amino acids: CASRAQGTDPYEQYF. This chain uses TRBV6-5 with TRBJ2-7, with 7 bases aligning to TRBD1. Germline values: CDR1 MNHEY, CDR2 SVGAGI. V gave up 6 bases and J gave up 2 bases; unmatched junction bases: 10. This CDR3 region has 15 residues.

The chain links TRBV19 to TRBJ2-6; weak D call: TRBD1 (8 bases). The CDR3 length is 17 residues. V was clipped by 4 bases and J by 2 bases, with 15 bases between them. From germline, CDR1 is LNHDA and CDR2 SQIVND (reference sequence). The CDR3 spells CASSRDRGGAGANVLTF. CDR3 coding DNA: TGTGCCAGTAGTAGAGACAGGGGAGGGGCTGGGGCCAACGTCCTGACTTTC.

As DNA, the CDR3 is TGTGCCAGCAGCTTAGTCGGGGGCGCGTCACATGGCTACACCTTC. As protein: CASSLVGGASHGYTF. V gene TRBV11-2 combines with J gene TRBJ1-2; D might be TRBD1 (6 bases). V was pared by 1 base and J by 6 bases, with 15 bases between. The CDR3 is made up of 15 amino acids. The germline CDR1 and CDR2 sequences are SGHAT and FQNNGV.

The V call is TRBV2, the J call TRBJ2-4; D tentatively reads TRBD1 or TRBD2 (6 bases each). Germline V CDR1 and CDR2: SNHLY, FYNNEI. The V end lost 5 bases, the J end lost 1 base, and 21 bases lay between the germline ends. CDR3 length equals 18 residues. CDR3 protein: CASSKFRGPGYAKNIQYF. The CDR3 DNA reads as TGTGCCAGCAGTAAATTCCGGGGGCCGGGGTACGCCAAAAACATTCAGTACTTC.

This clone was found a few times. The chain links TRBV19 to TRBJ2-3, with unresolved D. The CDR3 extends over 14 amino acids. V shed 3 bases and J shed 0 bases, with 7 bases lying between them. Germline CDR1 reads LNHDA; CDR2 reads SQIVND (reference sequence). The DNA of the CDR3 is TGTGCCAGTAGTATTATTTTCAGCACAGATACGCAGTATTTT. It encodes CASSIIFSTDTQYF.

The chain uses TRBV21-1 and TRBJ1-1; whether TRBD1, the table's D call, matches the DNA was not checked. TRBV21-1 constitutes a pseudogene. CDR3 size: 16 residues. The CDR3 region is CASSPGQGFSNTEAFF. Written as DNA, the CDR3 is TGTGCCAGCAGCCCTGGACAGGGATTTTCGAACACTGAAGCTTTCTTT.

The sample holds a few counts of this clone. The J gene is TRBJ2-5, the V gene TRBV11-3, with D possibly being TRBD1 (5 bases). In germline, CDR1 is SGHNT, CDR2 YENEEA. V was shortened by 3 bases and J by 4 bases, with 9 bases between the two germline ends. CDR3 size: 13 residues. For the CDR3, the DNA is TGTGCCAGCAGCTTTACCAGGGTAGAGACCCAGTACTTC. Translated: CASSFTRVETQYF. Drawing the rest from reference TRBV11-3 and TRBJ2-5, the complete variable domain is EAGVVQSPRYKIIEKKQPVAFWCNPISGHNTLYWYLQNLGQGPELLIRYENEEAVDDSQLPKDRFSAERLKGVDSTLKIQPAELGDSAVYLCASSFTRVETQYFGPGTRLLVL.

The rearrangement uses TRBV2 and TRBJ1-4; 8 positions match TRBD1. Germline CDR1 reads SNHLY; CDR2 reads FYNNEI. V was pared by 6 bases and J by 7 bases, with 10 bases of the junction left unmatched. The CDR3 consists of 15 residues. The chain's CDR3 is CASSSQGVVGEKLFF. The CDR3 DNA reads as TGTGCCAGCAGCTCACAGGGGGTGGTCGGTGAAAAACTGTTTTTT. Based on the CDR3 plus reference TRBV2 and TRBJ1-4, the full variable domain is EPEVTQTPSHQVTQMGQEVILRCVPISNHLYFYWYRQILGQKVEFLVSFYNNEISEKSEIFDDQFSVERPDGSNFTLKIRSTKLEDSAMYFCASSSQGVVGEKLFFGSGTQLSVL.

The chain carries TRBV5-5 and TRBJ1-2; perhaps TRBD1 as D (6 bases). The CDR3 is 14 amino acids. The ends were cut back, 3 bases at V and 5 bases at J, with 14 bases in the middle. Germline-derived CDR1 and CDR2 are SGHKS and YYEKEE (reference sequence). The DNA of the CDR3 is TGTGCCAGCAGCTCCGGACAGACGTGGTATGGCTACACCTTC. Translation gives CASSSGQTWYGYTF.

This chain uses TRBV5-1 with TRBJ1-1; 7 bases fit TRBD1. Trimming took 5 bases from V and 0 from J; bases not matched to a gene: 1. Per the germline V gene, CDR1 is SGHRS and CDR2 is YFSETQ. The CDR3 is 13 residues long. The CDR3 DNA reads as TGCGCCAGCAGGAGGGGGCTGAACACTGAAGCTTTCTTT. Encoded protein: CASRRGLNTEAFF.

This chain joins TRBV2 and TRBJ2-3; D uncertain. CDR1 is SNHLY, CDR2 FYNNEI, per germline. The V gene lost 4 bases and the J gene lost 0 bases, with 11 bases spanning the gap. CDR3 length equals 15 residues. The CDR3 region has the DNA TGTGCCAGCAGTGTCAGCGAGCCGAGCACAGATACGCAGTATTTT. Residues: CASSVSEPSTDTQYF.

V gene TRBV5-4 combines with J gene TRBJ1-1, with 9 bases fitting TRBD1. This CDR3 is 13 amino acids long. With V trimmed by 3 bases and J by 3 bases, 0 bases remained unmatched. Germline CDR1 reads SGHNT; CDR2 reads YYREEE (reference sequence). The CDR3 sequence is CASSWDRDTEAFF. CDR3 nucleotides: TGTGCCAGCAGCTGGGACAGGGACACTGAAGCTTTCTTT.

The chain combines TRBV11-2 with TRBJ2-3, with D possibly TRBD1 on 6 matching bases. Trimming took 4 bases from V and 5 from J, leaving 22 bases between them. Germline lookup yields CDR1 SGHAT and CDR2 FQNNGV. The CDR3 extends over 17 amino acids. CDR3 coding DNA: TGTGCCAGCAGCTCCCTTGGGTCAGGGGCCCGCGGAGATACGCAGTATTTT. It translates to CASSSLGSGARGDTQYF.

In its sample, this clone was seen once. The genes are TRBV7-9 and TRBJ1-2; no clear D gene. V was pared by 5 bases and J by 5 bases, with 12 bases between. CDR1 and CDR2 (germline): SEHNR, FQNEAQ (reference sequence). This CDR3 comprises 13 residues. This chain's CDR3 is CASSPGSGYGYTF. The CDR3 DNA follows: TGTGCCAGCAGCCCCGGATCTGGGTATGGCTACACCTTC. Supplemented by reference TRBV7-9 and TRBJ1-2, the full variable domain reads DTGVSQNPRHKITKRGQNVTFRCDPISEHNRLYWYRQTLGQGPEFLTYFQNEAQLEKSRLLSDRFSAERPKGSFSTLEIQRTEQGDSAMYLCASSPGSGYGYTFGSGTRLTVV.

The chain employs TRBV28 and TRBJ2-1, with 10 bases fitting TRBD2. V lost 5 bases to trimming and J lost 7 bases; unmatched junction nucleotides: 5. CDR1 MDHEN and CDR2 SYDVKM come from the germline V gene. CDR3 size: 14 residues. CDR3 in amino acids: CASSVSGRGNEQFF. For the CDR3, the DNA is TGTGCCAGCAGTGTCAGCGGGAGGGGGAATGAGCAGTTCTTC.